The 25 T cell receptor beta chains in this list originate from one sample, sequenced in a study of cytomegalovirus exposure and HLA in healthy donors. 13 Jbeta primers and 60 Vbeta primers were used for the PCR. The repertoire was sequenced with immunoSEQ multiplex PCR; TCRdb's copy has only in-frame clones and lacks some. This table holds tens of thousands of clones, roughly 84% found once. Sample: PBMCs. Source of these receptors: a man in his thirties or forties in good health and CMV-seronegative.

This clone was counted once. This chain connects TRBV15 to TRBJ1-2, with a possible D match to TRBD1 (6 bases). CDR1 is LNHNV, CDR2 YYDKDF, per germline (reference sequence). V was cut by 1 base and J by 7 bases, with 7 bases left in between. This CDR3 region has 12 residues. In DNA form, the CDR3 reads TGTGCCACCAGCAGAGGGACAGTTGGCTACACCTTC. The encoded protein is CATSRGTVGYTF.

This chain connects TRBV6-5 to TRBJ2-1; 9 bases match TRBD1. Losses at the gene ends were 6 bases for V and 6 bases for J; bases not matched to a gene: 6. The CDR3 has 14 residues. Germline CDR1 is MNHEY and CDR2 is SVGAGI. In DNA, the CDR3 is TGTGCCAGCAGCAAGACAGGGGGTGGCAATGAGCAGTTCTTC. Translating gives CASSKTGGGNEQFF.

The chain joins TRBV2 to TRBJ1-3; D uncertain. The CDR3 contains 11 residues. The V gene lost 7 bases and the J gene lost 8 bases, with 9 bases spanning the gap. Germline CDR1 is SNHLY and CDR2 is FYNNEI. Here the CDR3 reads CASTGRDTIYF. The CDR3 nucleotides read TGTGCCAGCACCGGGAGAGACACCATATATTTT.

This clone turned up a few times. The V and J genes are TRBV9 and TRBJ2-1; maybe TRBD2 (6 bases). The CDR3 runs 15 residues. Germline assignment: CDR1 SGDLS and CDR2 YYNGEE. The V gene lost 0 bases and the J gene lost 4 bases, with 11 bases spanning the gap. The CDR3 nucleotides are TGTGCCAGCAGCGTAGCTCCCGGGGGTTACAATGAGCAGTTCTTC. It specifies CASSVAPGGYNEQFF.

J is TRBJ2-3 and V is TRBV7-6; 7 nucleotides align to TRBD2. The CDR3 spans 14 residues. The V gene's germline CDR1 is SGHVS and CDR2 FNYEAQ. After removal of 3 bases from V and 2 bases from J, the junction contained 2 bases not matched to a gene. CDR3 loop: CASSFGGFTDTQYF. CDR3 DNA: TGTGCCAGCAGCTTCGGGGGGTTCACAGATACGCAGTATTTT.

This chain connects TRBV4-1 to TRBJ2-7; 8 positions match TRBD1. Germline V gene sequence: CDR1 MGHRA, CDR2 YSYEKL. V lost 2 bases and J lost 2; bases outside the gene matches: 5. This CDR3 has 15 amino acids. CDR3 nucleotides: TGCGCCAGCAGCCAATCGGGACAGGCGACCTACGAGCAGTACTTC. It yields the protein CASSQSGQATYEQYF.

The V call is TRBV5-4, the J call TRBJ2-5; 12 bases agree with TRBD2. The CDR3 runs to 17 residues. Losses at the gene ends were 0 bases for V and 1 base for J; bases not matched to a gene: 4. The germline CDR1 and CDR2 sequences are SGHNT and YYREEE (reference sequence). The CDR3, as DNA: TGTGCCAGCAGCTTGGGGCCTAGCGGGGGGGTCCAAGAGACCCAGTACTTC. It codes for CASSLGPSGGVQETQYF.

V usage is TRBV5-5 and J usage is TRBJ1-1; D remains unclear. Trimming pared 4 bases from V and 3 bases from J, leaving 13 bases between. Germline CDR1 is SGHKS and CDR2 is YYEKEE (reference sequence). The CDR3 runs to 14 residues. The CDR3 is CASSRDPRDTEAFF. Written as DNA, the CDR3 is TGTGCCAGCAGCCGAGACCCTCGGGACACTGAAGCTTTCTTT.

The chain is built from TRBV25-1 and TRBJ2-7; TRBD1 might be the D (6 bases). CDR1 MGHDK and CDR2 SYGVNS come from the germline V gene. The ends were cut back, 2 bases at V and 3 bases at J, with 14 bases in the middle. This CDR3 is 15 amino acids long. The CDR3: CASSEMAGVLYEQYF. DNA of the CDR3: TGTGCCAGCAGTGAAATGGCAGGGGTTCTCTACGAGCAGTACTTC.

This clone was counted only a few times. V usage is TRBV6-5 and J usage is TRBJ2-2; 7 bases fit TRBD1. The CDR3 sequence is 15 residues long. CDR1 MNHEY and CDR2 SVGAGI come from the germline V gene. V shed 6 bases and J 2 bases; nucleotides not matched to a gene: 6. This chain's CDR3 is CASRRDSTNTGELFF. The CDR3 nucleotides are TGTGCCAGCAGAAGGGACAGTACTAACACCGGGGAGCTGTTTTTT.

The gene calls are TRBV11-2 and TRBJ2-1; 9 bases align to TRBD1. The ends lost 5 bases at V and 9 bases at J; junction bases unmatched: 14. Germline values: CDR1 SGHAT, CDR2 FQNNGV. This CDR3 region has 16 residues. CDR3 coding DNA: TGTGCCAGCAGCCCTCACCCCGGGACAGGGTCGAGTGAGCAGTTCTTC. Encoded protein: CASSPHPGTGSSEQFF.

This chain joins TRBV5-4 and TRBJ2-3, with 7 bases aligning to TRBD1. Germline-derived CDR1 and CDR2 are SGHNT and YYREEE (reference sequence). This CDR3 contains 18 residues. With 4 bases clipped from V and 0 bases from J, the junction kept 14 bases outside the gene matches. DNA of the CDR3: TGTGCCAGCAGCGACCCCGGGACAGAGAAGCTTAGCACAGATACGCAGTATTTT. This translates into CASSDPGTEKLSTDTQYF.

The J gene is TRBJ1-3, the V gene TRBV7-8, with 7 nucleotides matching TRBD1. Germline V lookup: CDR1 SGHVS, CDR2 FQNEAQ. CDR3 length: 14 amino acids. Losses at the gene ends were 6 bases for V and 0 bases for J; bases not matched to a gene: 2. The CDR3 nucleotides read TGTGCCAGCAGGGGGACAGTCTCTGGAAACACCATATATTTT. Translated: CASRGTVSGNTIYF.

The table lists this clone with a few counts. The chain links TRBV30 to TRBJ1-6, with TRBD1 as a possible D gene (6 bases). There are 15 residues in the CDR3. The V end lost 1 base, the J end lost 9 bases, and 16 bases lay between the germline ends. Germline CDR1 reads GTSNPN; CDR2 reads SVGIG (reference sequence). CDR3 bases: TGTGCCTGGAGTGCGTCGGTAGGGGGAATTTCACCCCTCCACTTT. As protein: CAWSASVGGISPLHF.

The J gene is TRBJ1-1, the V gene TRBV30; D is ambiguous. Germline values: CDR1 GTSNPN, CDR2 SVGIG (reference sequence). Trimming shortened V by 5 bases and J by 7 bases, and 8 bases separated the two germline ends. The CDR3 runs to 10 residues. Here the CDR3 reads CAWVAREAFF. The CDR3 nucleotides are TGTGCCTGGGTCGCGCGTGAAGCTTTCTTT.

CDR3 nucleotides: TGTGCCAGCAGGGGAAGACAGGCGATCAATGAGCAGTTCTTC. Protein product: CASRGRQAINEQFF. This chain uses TRBV27 with TRBJ2-1, with D perhaps TRBD1 (6 bases). The germline CDR1 and CDR2 sequences are MNHEY and SMNVEV (reference sequence). The CDR3 loop spans 14 amino acids. The V end lost 6 bases, the J end lost 6 bases, and 15 bases lay between the germline ends.

The chain is built from TRBV27 and TRBJ1-6; tentatively, D is TRBD1 (6 bases). Germline lookup yields CDR1 MNHEY and CDR2 SMNVEV (reference sequence). V lost 4 bases and J 5 bases, leaving 15 bases between the germline ends. The CDR3 is made up of 16 amino acids. The CDR3 sequence is CASSSLTQGNNSPLHF. CDR3 DNA sequence: TGTGCCAGCAGTTCCCTAACTCAGGGGAATAATTCACCCCTCCACTTT.

This clone has just one count. The V gene is TRBV7-2, the J gene TRBJ1-1, with TRBD1 identical over 7 bases. Germline V gene sequence: CDR1 SGHTA, CDR2 FQGNSA. The CDR3 totals 14 residues. V lost 3 bases to trimming and J lost 7 bases; unmatched junction nucleotides: 8. The CDR3 sequence: CASSFTGATIEAFF. CDR3 DNA sequence: TGTGCCAGCAGCTTTACAGGGGCTACAATTGAAGCTTTCTTT.

This sequence joins TRBV7-9 and TRBJ2-2, with 10 bases that match TRBD1. This CDR3 has 16 amino acids. The V segment lost 5 bases and the J segment 2 bases; nucleotides outside the gene matches: 5. Germline CDR1 SEHNR, CDR2 FQNEAQ (reference sequence). CDR3 in amino acids: CASSPWTGGNTGELFF. CDR3 DNA sequence: TGTGCCAGCAGCCCTTGGACAGGGGGAAACACCGGGGAGCTGTTTTTT.

The genes are TRBV6-1 and TRBJ1-3; D might be TRBD1 (5 bases). This CDR3 has 15 amino acids. V was pared by 3 bases and J by 4 bases, with 13 bases between. The germline V gene has CDR1 MNHNS and CDR2 SASEGT. CDR3 in DNA: TGTGCCAGCAGTGACGAAGGGGTCTCCGGAAACACCATATATTTT. Encoded protein: CASSDEGVSGNTIYF.

Comments on this clone: Distinct nucleotide sequences in the sample also encode this CDR3. The chain links TRBV6-5 to TRBJ1-6, with 8 bases aligning to TRBD1. V lost 8 bases, J lost 7 bases, and 4 bases stayed unmatched. Germline V gives CDR1 MNHEY, CDR2 SVGAGI. This CDR3 region has 13 residues. The CDR3: CASSRQGNSPLHF. For the CDR3, the DNA is TGTGCCAGCTCCAGACAGGGGAATTCACCCCTCCACTTT.

This clone has more than one count but fewer than ten. The rearrangement uses TRBV5-1 and TRBJ1-2, with D perhaps TRBD1 (6 bases). Per the germline V gene, CDR1 is SGHRS and CDR2 is YFSETQ. V was clipped by 6 bases and J by 0 bases, with 15 bases between them. The CDR3 runs 15 residues. The chain's CDR3 is CASNMDSRTNYGYTF. The CDR3 DNA follows: TGCGCCAGCAATATGGACAGTCGCACTAACTATGGCTACACCTTC. Supplemented by reference TRBV5-1 and TRBJ1-2, the full variable domain reads KAGVTQTPRYLIKTRGQQVTLSCSPISGHRSVSWYQQTPGQGLQFLFEYFSETQRNKGNFPGRFSGRQFSNSRSEMNVSTLELGDSALYLCASNMDSRTNYGYTFGSGTRLTVV.

V gene TRBV5-1 combines with J gene TRBJ2-5; 7 nucleotides agree with TRBD2. The CDR3 extends over 14 amino acids. Germline trimming cut 5 bases from V and 5 bases from J; bases unmatched to any gene: 9. Germline V lookup: CDR1 SGHRS, CDR2 YFSETQ. The CDR3 nucleotides read TGCGCCAGCAGTTCAGGGAGGGGACGGGAGACCCAGTACTTC. Protein product: CASSSGRGRETQYF.

This chain links TRBV6-1 with TRBJ1-1; perhaps TRBD1 as D (6 bases). Trimming removed 3 bases at V and 8 bases at J, with 10 bases between. CDR1 MNHNS and CDR2 SASEGT come from the germline V gene. The CDR3 runs 12 residues. This chain's CDR3 is CASSDRDNEAFF. In DNA, the CDR3 is TGTGCCAGCAGTGACCGGGACAACGAAGCTTTCTTT.

In this sample, this clone turned up a few times. The chain employs TRBV2 and TRBJ1-1; the D is unclear. Germline V gene sequence: CDR1 SNHLY, CDR2 FYNNEI. Trimming stripped 4 bases from V and 0 bases from J, with 12 bases between. The CDR3 runs to 15 residues. The CDR3 loop reads CASSVVINLNTEAFF. The CDR3 DNA reads TGTGCCAGCAGTGTCGTAATCAACTTGAACACTGAAGCTTTCTTT.